This passage covers 22 T cell receptor beta chains from one sample sequenced in a study of blood T cell repertoires in COVID-19. Profiled with immunoSEQ multiplex PCR; TCRdb holds only in-frame clones, not every one. The data hold 30,000 to 45,000 clones, with just under 85% observed a single time. The sample taken for sequencing was peripheral blood. These receptor sequences come from a human donor in a cohort sampled during active COVID-19.

The V gene is TRBV5-4, the J gene TRBJ2-7, with D possibly being TRBD2 (5 bases). Trimming left V 0 bases short and J 1 base short, with 8 bases between. Germline V gene sequence: CDR1 SGHNT, CDR2 YYREEE (reference sequence). This CDR3 is built from 14 residues. CDR3 protein: CASSLVGGSYEQYF. In DNA, the CDR3 is TGTGCCAGCAGCTTGGTAGGCGGGTCCTACGAGCAGTACTTC.

This clone was recorded only once. The chain recombines TRBV6-5 with TRBJ1-1; D remains unclear. The germline V gene encodes CDR1 MNHEY and CDR2 SVGAGI. Trimming cost V 0 bases and J 0 bases, with 8 bases left between them. The CDR3 runs 15 residues. The CDR3 sequence: CASSYSPQVNTEAFF. In DNA form, the CDR3 reads TGTGCCAGCAGTTACTCGCCTCAGGTGAACACTGAAGCTTTCTTT.

V gene TRBV3-1 (or the pseudogene TRBV3-2) combines with J gene TRBJ1-2; D might be TRBD1 (6 bases). The CDR3 is 15 residues long. The ends were cut back, 0 bases at V and 5 bases at J, with 13 bases in the middle. Germline V gene lookup returns CDR1 LGHDT and CDR2 YNNKEL (reference sequence). The CDR3 DNA reads as TGTGCCAGCAGCCAAGAGTCAGGGGCTGGATATGGCTACACCTTC. Translated: CASSQESGAGYGYTF.

The count of this clone is one. DNA for the CDR3: TGTGCCAGCTCACTAGTGGGGGGATCAGATACGCAGTATTTT. Translated, it gives CASSLVGGSDTQYF. The chain employs TRBV18 and TRBJ2-3; maybe TRBD2 (6 bases). With 4 bases removed from V and 4 bases from J, the gap between germline ends came to 12 bases. Germline assignment: CDR1 KGHSH and CDR2 LQKENI. CDR3 length equals 14 residues. Filled out from reference TRBV18 and TRBJ2-3, the complete variable domain reads NAGVMQNPRHLVRRRGQEARLRCSPMKGHSHVYWYRQLPEEGLKFMVYLQKENIIDESGMPKERFSAEFPKEGPSILRIQQVVRGDSAAYFCASSLVGGSDTQYFGPGTRLTVL.

The genes are TRBV18 and TRBJ2-1, with D possibly being TRBD1 (6 bases). The CDR3 is made up of 17 amino acids. V was pared by 2 bases and J by 6 bases, with 20 bases between. Germline V gene sequence: CDR1 KGHSH, CDR2 LQKENI. CDR3 coding DNA: TGTGCCAGCTCACCAGGGATACCCCAGGGGCCCTCCAATGAGCAGTTCTTC. This encodes CASSPGIPQGPSNEQFF.

V gene TRBV3-1 (or the pseudogene TRBV3-2) combines with J gene TRBJ1-1, with D maybe TRBD1 (5 bases). The V end lost 0 bases, the J end lost 7 bases, and 6 bases lay between the germline ends. Looked up from germline, CDR1 is LGHDT and CDR2 is YNNKEL (reference sequence). The CDR3 spans 12 residues. The CDR3 DNA sequence: TGTGCCAGCAGCCAAGAACAGGATGAAGCTTTCTTT. Translated, it gives CASSQEQDEAFF.

The rearrangement uses TRBV14 and TRBJ2-7; 7 nucleotides align to TRBD2. V lost 0 bases to trimming and J lost 6 bases; unmatched junction nucleotides: 5. This CDR3 is 14 amino acids long. Per germline, CDR1 SGHDN and CDR2 FVKESK. CDR3 sequence: CASSQEWSGGEQYF. Here the CDR3 DNA reads TGTGCCAGCAGCCAAGAATGGTCGGGGGGCGAGCAGTACTTC.

This chain connects TRBV3-1 (or the pseudogene TRBV3-2) to TRBJ2-7; TRBD1 agrees at 8 bases. Looked up from germline, CDR1 is LGHDT and CDR2 is YNNKEL (reference sequence). Unmatched junction bases numbered 8, after V lost 6 bases and J lost 1 base. The CDR3 has 15 residues. The CDR3 here is CASRPTGQASYEQYF. The CDR3 DNA reads as TGTGCCAGCAGACCCACGGGACAGGCTTCCTACGAGCAGTACTTC.

The J gene is TRBJ1-4, the V gene TRBV5-1; D remains ambiguous. CDR1 is SGHRS and CDR2 is YFSETQ in the germline V gene. Between the trimmed V and J ends, which lost 5 bases and 0 bases, there was a span of 14 bases. There are 16 residues in the CDR3. The CDR3 region is CASSSDAGTTNEKLFF. CDR3 in DNA: TGCGCCAGCAGTTCCGATGCGGGGACAACTAATGAAAAACTGTTTTTT.

The CDR3 loop reads CASSMRSGEGGNEQFF. In DNA, the CDR3 is TGTGCCAGTAGTATGAGGAGCGGGGAGGGTGGGAATGAGCAGTTCTTC. J is TRBJ2-1 and V is TRBV19, with 7 bases that match TRBD2. The CDR3 has 16 amino acids. Germline V gene lookup returns CDR1 LNHDA and CDR2 SQIVND (reference sequence). The trim removed 3 bases at V and 7 bases at J, leaving 12 bases unmatched.

The chain combines TRBV10-2 with TRBJ2-2, with D possibly TRBD1 on 7 matching bases. Looked up from germline, CDR1 is WSHSY and CDR2 is SAAADI. The CDR3 consists of 14 residues. V gave up 8 bases and J gave up 0 bases, with 10 bases separating them. Here the CDR3 reads CASCRGANTGELFF. DNA of the CDR3: TGCGCCAGCTGCAGGGGGGCGAACACCGGGGAGCTGTTTTTT.

V usage is TRBV7-4 and J usage is TRBJ1-4, with TRBD1 matching 7 bases. Germline V gene sequence: CDR1 SGHVT, CDR2 SQSDAQ. After removal of 1 base from V and 7 bases from J, the junction contained 18 bases not matched to a gene. The CDR3 totals 19 residues. The CDR3 here is CASSLVCGTATVGCEKLFF. For the CDR3, the DNA is TGTGCCAGCAGCTTAGTATGCGGGACAGCAACCGTCGGGTGTGAAAAACTGTTTTTT.

The rearrangement joins TRBV2 to TRBJ2-1; D gene unclear. Trimming left V 4 bases short and J 3 bases short, with 13 bases between. Per the germline V gene, CDR1 is SNHLY and CDR2 is FYNNEI. The CDR3 is made up of 15 amino acids. The CDR3 here is CASSARLSGYNEQFF. In DNA form, the CDR3 reads TGTGCCAGCAGTGCCCGACTCTCGGGCTACAATGAGCAGTTCTTC.

V is TRBV7-9 and J is TRBJ1-5; 7 bases match TRBD1. The V gene's germline CDR1 is SEHNR and CDR2 FQNEAQ (reference sequence). The CDR3 runs 16 residues. With V trimmed by 5 bases and J by 1 base, 8 bases remained unmatched. The CDR3 here is CASSPAWTGSNQPQHF. The CDR3 coding sequence is TGTGCCAGCAGCCCAGCATGGACAGGCAGCAATCAGCCCCAGCATTTT.

The genes are TRBV10-3 and TRBJ1-1, with TRBD1 matching over 8 bases. In germline, CDR1 is ENHRY, CDR2 SYGVKD. Germline trimming cut 11 bases from V and 4 bases from J; bases unmatched to any gene: 6. This CDR3 region has 12 residues. In nucleotides, the CDR3 is TGTGCCGTCGACAGGGGTGGCACTGAAGCTTTCTTT. Residues: CAVDRGGTEAFF.

This chain joins TRBV11-3 and TRBJ2-3; 9 nucleotides line up with TRBD1. Germline V gene lookup returns CDR1 SGHNT and CDR2 YENEEA. Trimming at V came to 6 bases and at J to 1 base, leaving 14 bases not matched to a gene. CDR3 length: 18 residues. The CDR3, as DNA: TGTGCCAGCAGTCCCTGGAGCCTCGGGACAGGGCGCACAGATACGCAGTATTTT. This encodes CASSPWSLGTGRTDTQYF.

The V and J genes are TRBV6-5 and TRBJ2-3; maybe TRBD2 (6 bases). This CDR3 contains 12 residues. Germline V gene sequence: CDR1 MNHEY, CDR2 SVGAGI. V shed 6 bases and J shed 5 bases, with 9 bases lying between them. The chain's CDR3 is CASRPGVDTQYF. As DNA, the CDR3 is TGTGCCAGCAGACCGGGGGTAGATACGCAGTATTTT.

This clone was picked up one time. The chain links TRBV10-3 to TRBJ2-1, with TRBD2 matching 13 bases. Germline V lookup: CDR1 ENHRY, CDR2 SYGVKD. V gave up 3 bases and J gave up 3 bases; unmatched junction bases: 2. The length of the CDR3 is 16 residues. In nucleotides, the CDR3 is TGTGCCATCAGTGACGGACTAGCGGGGGTCTACAATGAGCAGTTCTTC. Amino acid sequence: CAISDGLAGVYNEQFF.

The CDR3 bases are TGTGCCAGCAGCGAAGGGGCCCAGGCCGTGGATACGCAGTATTTT. It yields the protein CASSEGAQAVDTQYF. The chain uses TRBV7-2 and TRBJ2-3; D is possibly TRBD1 (5 bases). This CDR3 spans 15 amino acids. V was shortened by 5 bases and J by 6 bases, with 18 bases between the two germline ends. Germline CDR1 and CDR2: SGHTA and FQGNSA. Complete variable domain (other parts from reference TRBV7-2 and TRBJ2-3): GAGVSQSPSNKVTEKGKDVELRCDPISGHTALYWYRQSLGQGLEFLIYFQGNSAPDKSGLPSDRFSAERTGGSVSTLTIQRTQQEDSAVYLCASSEGAQAVDTQYFGPGTRLTVL.

The chain carries TRBV19 and TRBJ2-2; 8 nucleotides agree with TRBD1. Trimming removed 8 bases from V and 7 bases from J; junction bases left unmatched: 18. Germline-derived CDR1 and CDR2 are LNHDA and SQIVND (reference sequence). CDR3 length: 17 amino acids. Here the CDR3 reads CASHGGQAPLKGGELFF. The CDR3 bases are TGTGCCAGTCATGGGGGACAGGCCCCCTTAAAAGGCGGGGAGCTGTTTTTT.

The chain carries TRBV13 and TRBJ2-6; 8 positions agree with TRBD1. This CDR3 comprises 17 residues. The V segment lost 5 bases and the J segment 0 bases; nucleotides outside the gene matches: 6. The germline CDR1 and CDR2 sequences are PRHDT and FYEKMQ (reference sequence). The DNA for the CDR3 is TGTGCCAGCAGCCGGCAGGGGGCCCACTCTGGGGCCAACGTCCTGACTTTC. It codes for CASSRQGAHSGANVLTF.

This clone was seen just once. The chain recombines TRBV19 with TRBJ1-1; no firm D call. This CDR3 is 15 amino acids long. V lost 5 bases, J lost 0 bases, and 13 bases lay in between. Germline V gives CDR1 LNHDA, CDR2 SQIVND (reference sequence). CDR3 region: CASSLRDAMNTEAFF. DNA of the CDR3: TGTGCCAGTAGTTTGAGAGATGCCATGAACACTGAAGCTTTCTTT. Complete variable domain (other parts from reference TRBV19 and TRBJ1-1): DGGITQSPKYLFRKEGQNVTLSCEQNLNHDAMYWYRQDPGQGLRLIYYSQIVNDFQKGDIAEGYSVSREKKESFPLTVTSAQKNPTAFYLCASSLRDAMNTEAFFGQGTRLTVV.